Sequencing of this T cell receptor (beta chain) was carried out in a study of blood T cell repertoires in COVID-19. The table lists this clone with a count of one. Profiled with immunoSEQ multiplex PCR; TCRdb holds only in-frame clones, not every one. The sample records roughly 47,000 clones, roughly nine tenths being singletons. Germline V CDR1 and CDR2: MNHNY, SVGAGI (reference sequence). V gave up 6 bases and J gave up 7 bases; unmatched junction bases: 9. CDR3 length equals 14 residues. The source of this sequence is a man between 65 and 80 years old with active COVID-19. The chain is built from TRBV6-6 and TRBJ2-7, with TRBD1 matching over 10 bases. The sample was peripheral blood. The CDR3 DNA reads as TGTGCCAGCAGGAGGACAGGGGGAAGTGGGGAGCAGTACTTC. As protein: CASRRTGGSGEQYF.